This T cell receptor beta chain came from a study of blood T cell repertoires in COVID-19. Germline V gene sequence: CDR1 LGHDT, CDR2 YNNKEL (reference sequence). The V end lost 1 base, the J end lost 10 bases, and 11 bases lay between the germline ends. The CDR3 length is 14 residues. Profiling relied on immunoSEQ multiplex PCR, and the TCRdb table lists in-frame clones only, not all of them. This repertoire shows 250,000 to 350,000 clones, almost 90% found once; its top ten account for approximately 4%. The chain carries TRBV3-1 (or the pseudogene TRBV3-2) and TRBJ1-6, with D unclear. The sequenced sample consisted of PBMCs or T cells enriched from blood (not recorded which). The receptor was derived from a woman aged 18-30 years with acute COVID-19. CDR3 protein: CASSQAEGVSPLHF. As DNA, the CDR3 is TGTGCCAGCAGCCAAGCAGAGGGTGTGTCACCCCTCCACTTT.